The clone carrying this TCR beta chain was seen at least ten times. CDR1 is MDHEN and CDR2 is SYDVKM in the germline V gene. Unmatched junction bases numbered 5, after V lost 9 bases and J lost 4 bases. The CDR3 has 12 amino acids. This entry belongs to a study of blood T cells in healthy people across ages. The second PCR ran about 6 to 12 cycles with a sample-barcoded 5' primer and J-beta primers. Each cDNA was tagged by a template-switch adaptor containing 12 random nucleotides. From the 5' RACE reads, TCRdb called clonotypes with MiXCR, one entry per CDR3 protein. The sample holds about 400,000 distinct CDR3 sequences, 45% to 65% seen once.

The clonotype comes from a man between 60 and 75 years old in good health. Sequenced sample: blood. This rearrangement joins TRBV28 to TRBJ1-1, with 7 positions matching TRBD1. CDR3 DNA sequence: TGTGCCAGTATTAGACAGGGCACTGAAGCTTTCTTT. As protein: CASIRQGTEAFF.